This is a list of T cell receptor beta chains from one sample in a study of blood T cell repertoires in COVID-19. Clones were read by immunoSEQ multiplex PCR, and TCRdb kept only the in-frame ones, dropping some. The table shows approximately 150,000 clones, with around nine tenths occurring only once. The sequenced sample was peripheral blood. The receptors here all came from a woman between 45 and 65 years old with active or convalescent COVID-19. Each CDR3 is given with its conserved first and last residue.

TRBJ1-1 | TRBV28 | CASSSGGGNTEAFF
TRBJ2-1 | TRBV11-2 | CASSPHRDRGPTDEQFF
TRBJ1-1 | TRBV12-3/TRBV12-4 | CASSLRANTEAFF
TRBJ1-1 | TRBV9 | CASSVGLGATEAFF
TRBJ2-1 | TRBV10-2 | CASSGGSVNEQFF
TRBJ1-3 | TRBV28 | CASSSPGQGAGNTIYF
TRBJ1-3 | TRBV6-5 | CASSRQVGSGNTIYF
TRBJ2-1 | TRBV7-2 | CASSLELDNEQFF
TRBJ1-1 | TRBV7-9 | CAVLRGTEAFF
TRBJ1-2 | TRBV11-3 | CASSRNRVLNYGYTF
TRBJ1-3 | TRBV6-5 | CASMWANSGNTIYF
TRBJ2-2 | TRBV9 | CASSVAGHPRLATGELFF
TRBJ2-3 | TRBV2 | CARRSSDTQYF
TRBJ2-7 | TRBV15 | CATSGEGYEQYF
TRBJ1-2 | TRBV7-9 | CASSLGGGARDGYTF
TRBJ1-1 | TRBV3-1/TRBV3-2 | CASSQDSSPNTEAFF
TRBJ1-4 | TRBV5-6 | CASSLGGATNEKLFF
TRBJ2-7 | TRBV10-3 | CAISESIGSPEPYEQYF
TRBJ2-5 | TRBV7-8 | CASSPQGAGGETQYF
TRBJ1-1 | TRBV18 | CASSGQGYTEAFF
TRBJ1-2 | TRBV6-5 | CASSPRQGRDGYTF
TRBJ2-1 | TRBV5-1 | CASSSGQGAYNEQFF